Listed below are T cell receptor beta chains from one sample, sequenced in a study of shared clonotypes between healthy human individuals. TCRdb keeps only in-frame clones here, not all; method: immunoSEQ multiplex PCR. The sample includes roughly 2.1 million clones, approximately 94% of them seen just once. The sample was naive CD8+ T cells from PBMCs. All receptors derive from a man aged 18 to 29 in good health. Some clones in this sample may be carry-over from other donors' samples. The CDR3 runs from the conserved cysteine through the conserved F or W. The D gene is left open where the match is weak. Some rows mark clone size as missing; the rest say once, few, many or name a class of expanded clone.

TGTGCCAGCAGTACCACCATCGGTCAGGGTGAGGGCTACACCTTC,CASSTTIGQGEGYTF,-,once,TRBJ1-2,TRBV27
TGTGCCAGCAGCCAACAACCCTGGGACCGGAACACCATATATTTT,CASSQQPWDRNTIYF,-,-,TRBJ1-3,TRBV4-2
TGTGCCATCAGTGAGCCTAGGACGGACACCGGGGAGCTGTTTTTT,CAISEPRTDTGELFF,-,-,TRBJ2-2,TRBV10-3
TGTGCCAGCAGCAAAGGCCCCTGGTGGGGCTACACCTTC,CASSKGPWWGYTF,-,once,TRBJ1-2,TRBV21-1
TGTGCCAGCGCCCAGGTCTCCTACAATGAGCAGTTCTTC,CASAQVSYNEQFF,-,-,TRBJ2-1,TRBV28
TGCGCCAGCAGCCAAGATTTACGGGCGGGAGCCATTCAGTACTTC,CASSQDLRAGAIQYF,TRBD2,-,TRBJ2-4,TRBV4-3
TGTGCCAGCAGTCCGGACAGGGGTGGTGGAAACACCATATATTTT,CASSPDRGGGNTIYF,TRBD1,-,TRBJ1-3,TRBV6-6
TGTGCCCCCAGTTGGGGACAGGGAGTTGCATGGGACTACGAGCAGTACTTC,CAPSWGQGVAWDYEQYF,TRBD1,-,TRBJ2-7,TRBV10-3
TGTGCCAGCAGCGTATCCGCGGGGGAGGGACAGGGAACAATGGGCTACACCTTC,CASSVSAGEGQGTMGYTF,TRBD1,-,TRBJ1-2,TRBV9
TGTGCCAGCAGCTTATCGGGACTAGCCAACAATGAGCAGTTCTTC,CASSLSGLANNEQFF,TRBD2,-,TRBJ2-1,TRBV7-3
TGTGCCAGCAGTTTATTGCGGGATAAAGAGGAGACCCAGTACTTC,CASSLLRDKEETQYF,-,-,TRBJ2-5,TRBV28
TGTGCCACCCAGACAACTACGGGCACCGGGGAGCTGTTTTTT,CATQTTTGTGELFF,-,-,TRBJ2-2,TRBV7-9
TGCAGCGGGGGACTGGACGGGGAGCTGTTTTTT,CSGGLDGELFF,-,once,TRBJ2-2,TRBV29-1
TGTGCCAGCAGCCTCAGATGGCAGGGGTACAATGAGCAGTTCTTC,CASSLRWQGYNEQFF,-,-,TRBJ2-1,TRBV5-6
TGTGCCAGCAGTCCCGACTTGAACACTGAAGCTTTCTTT,CASSPDLNTEAFF,-,once,TRBJ1-1,TRBV27
TGTGCCAGCAGTTTGGGACACCTCTACGAGCAGTACTTC,CASSLGHLYEQYF,-,-,TRBJ2-7,TRBV27
TGTGCCAGCAGTTACCGGGGGGCCCGCTATGGCTACACCTTC,CASSYRGARYGYTF,-,-,TRBJ1-2,TRBV6-5
TGTGCCAGCAGTCACAAAGGAAACAATGAGCAGTTCTTC,CASSHKGNNEQFF,-,-,TRBJ2-1,TRBV4-2
TGCAGCGTTGTTCTAGAGGGGGGACTAGCGGGAGTGCTAAGCGAGCAGTACTTC,CSVVLEGGLAGVLSEQYF,TRBD2,-,TRBJ2-7,TRBV29-1